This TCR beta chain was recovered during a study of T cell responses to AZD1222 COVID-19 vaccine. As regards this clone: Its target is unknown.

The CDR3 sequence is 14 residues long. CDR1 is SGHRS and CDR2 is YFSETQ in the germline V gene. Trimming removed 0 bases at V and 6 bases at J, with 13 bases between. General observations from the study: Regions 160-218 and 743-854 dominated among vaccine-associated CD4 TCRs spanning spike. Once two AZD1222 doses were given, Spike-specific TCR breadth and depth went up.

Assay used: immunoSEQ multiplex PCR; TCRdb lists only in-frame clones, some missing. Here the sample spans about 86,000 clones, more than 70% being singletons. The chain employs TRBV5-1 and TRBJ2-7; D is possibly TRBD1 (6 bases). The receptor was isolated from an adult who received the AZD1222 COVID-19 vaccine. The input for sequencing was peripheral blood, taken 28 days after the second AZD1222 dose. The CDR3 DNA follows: TGCGCCAGCAGCTTGGGGCAGGGGTTGGGCGAGCAGTACTTC. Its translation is CASSLGQGLGEQYF.